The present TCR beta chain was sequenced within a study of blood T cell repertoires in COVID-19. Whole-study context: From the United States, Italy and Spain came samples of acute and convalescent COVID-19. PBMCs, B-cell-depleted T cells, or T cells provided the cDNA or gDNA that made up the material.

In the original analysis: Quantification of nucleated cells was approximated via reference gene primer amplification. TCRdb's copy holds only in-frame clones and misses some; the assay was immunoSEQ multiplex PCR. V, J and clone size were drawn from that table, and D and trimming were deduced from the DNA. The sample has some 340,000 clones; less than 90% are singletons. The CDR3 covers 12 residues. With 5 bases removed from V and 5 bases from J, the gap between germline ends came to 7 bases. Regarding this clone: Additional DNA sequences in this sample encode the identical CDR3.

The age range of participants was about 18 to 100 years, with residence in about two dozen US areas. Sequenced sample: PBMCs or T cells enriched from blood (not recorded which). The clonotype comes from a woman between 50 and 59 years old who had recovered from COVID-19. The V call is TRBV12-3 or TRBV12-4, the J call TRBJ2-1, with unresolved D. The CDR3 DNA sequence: TGTGCCAGCAGTCCACTAAACAATGAGCAGTTCTTC. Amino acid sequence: CASSPLNNEQFF.